This TCR beta chain was identified in a study of cytomegalovirus exposure and HLA in healthy donors. Primers for the PCR totalled 60 Vbeta and 13 Jbeta. Clones were sequenced by immunoSEQ multiplex PCR, and TCRdb holds only the in-frame ones, with some missing. The table shows approximately 240,000 clones, with about four fifths occurring only once. CDR3 length: 15 amino acids. Trimming stripped 8 bases from V and 0 bases from J, with 16 bases between. CDR1 MNHNS and CDR2 SASEGT come from the germline V gene. In regard to this clone: The target antigen is unknown.

Whole-study findings and limits: By HLA locus, TCR association rates varied in a later analysis, with DRB1 showing the most and HLA-C the fewest.

This TCR was sampled from a woman aged 40 to 55 in good health and CMV-seropositive. Sequencing input: PBMCs. The chain combines TRBV6-1 with TRBJ1-1; D not resolved. The CDR3 DNA reads TGTGCCAGCGCCTCTCCATTCGGGGTGAACACTGAAGCTTTCTTT. Translated, it gives CASASPFGVNTEAFF.